This T cell receptor beta chain comes out of a study of blood T cell repertoires in COVID-19. V was clipped by 4 bases and J by 3 bases; unmatched bases: 6. There are 15 residues in the CDR3. Germline V gene sequence: CDR1 KGHSH, CDR2 LQKENI. Profiled with immunoSEQ multiplex PCR; TCRdb holds only in-frame clones, not every one. The table has over 350,000 clones, around 88% seen once. The origin of this receptor is a woman younger than 45 with acute or convalescent COVID-19. The chain recombines TRBV18 with TRBJ2-7; TRBD1 matches 10 bases. Sequenced material: peripheral blood. For the CDR3, the DNA is TGTGCCAGCTCACGCACCGGGACAGGGGACTACGAGCAGTACTTC. It encodes CASSRTGTGDYEQYF.